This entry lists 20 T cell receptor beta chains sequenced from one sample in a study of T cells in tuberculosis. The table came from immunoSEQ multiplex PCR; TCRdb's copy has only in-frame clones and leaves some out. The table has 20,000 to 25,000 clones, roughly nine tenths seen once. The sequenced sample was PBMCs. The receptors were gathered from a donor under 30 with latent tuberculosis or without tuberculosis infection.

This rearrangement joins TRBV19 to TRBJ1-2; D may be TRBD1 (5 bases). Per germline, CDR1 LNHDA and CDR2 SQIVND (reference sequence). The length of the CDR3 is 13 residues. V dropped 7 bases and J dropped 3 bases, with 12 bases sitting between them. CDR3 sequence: CASTQAGHYGYTF. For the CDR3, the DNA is TGTGCCAGTACCCAGGCAGGGCACTATGGCTACACCTTC.

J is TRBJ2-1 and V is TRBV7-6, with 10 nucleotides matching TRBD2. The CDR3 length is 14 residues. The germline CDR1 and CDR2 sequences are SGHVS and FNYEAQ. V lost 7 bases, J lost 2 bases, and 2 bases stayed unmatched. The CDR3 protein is CASTSGGAYNEQFF. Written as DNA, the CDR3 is TGTGCCAGCACCAGCGGGGGGGCCTACAATGAGCAGTTCTTC.

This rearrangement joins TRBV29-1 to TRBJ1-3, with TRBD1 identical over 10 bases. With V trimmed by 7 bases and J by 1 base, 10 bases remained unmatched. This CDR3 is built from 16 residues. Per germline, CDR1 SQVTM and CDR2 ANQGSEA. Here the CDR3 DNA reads TGCAGCGGACGAAAAGGACAGGGGGTATCTGGAAACACCATATATTTT. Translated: CSGRKGQGVSGNTIYF. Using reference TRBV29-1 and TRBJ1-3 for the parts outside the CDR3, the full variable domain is SAVISQKPSRDICQRGTSLTIQCQVDSQVTMMFWYRQQPGQSLTLIATANQGSEATYESGFVIDKFPISRPNLTFSTLTVSNMSPEDSSIYLCSGRKGQGVSGNTIYFGEGSWLTVV.

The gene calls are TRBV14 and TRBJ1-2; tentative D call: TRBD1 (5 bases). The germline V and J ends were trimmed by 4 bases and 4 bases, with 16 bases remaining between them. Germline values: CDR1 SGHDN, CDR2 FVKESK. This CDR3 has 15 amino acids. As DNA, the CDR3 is TGTGCCAGCAGCCCGAGACCTCAGGGCGGCTATGGCTACACCTTC. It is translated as CASSPRPQGGYGYTF.

Here the CDR3 DNA reads TGTGCCAGCAGTAGGCTAGCGGGCCCCTCCAGGGCCGGGGAGCTGTTTTTT. As protein: CASSRLAGPSRAGELFF. The chain has TRBV28 and TRBJ2-2, with 8 nucleotides matching TRBD2. This CDR3 has 17 residues. J was trimmed by 6 bases and V by 5 bases; bases with no gene match: 14. The germline gives CDR1 MDHEN, CDR2 SYDVKM.

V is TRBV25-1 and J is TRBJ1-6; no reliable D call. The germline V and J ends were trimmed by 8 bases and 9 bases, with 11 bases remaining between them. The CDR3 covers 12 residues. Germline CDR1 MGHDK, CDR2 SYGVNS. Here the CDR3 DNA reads TGTGCCAGCGGTATCGGCGGTTCACCCCTCCACTTT. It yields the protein CASGIGGSPLHF.

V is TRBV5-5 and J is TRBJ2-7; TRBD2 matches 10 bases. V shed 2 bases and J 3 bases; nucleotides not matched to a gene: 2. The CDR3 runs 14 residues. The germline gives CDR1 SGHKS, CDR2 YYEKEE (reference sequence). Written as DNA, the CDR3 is TGTGCCAGCAGCTTACTAGCGGGGCACTACGAGCAGTACTTC. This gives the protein CASSLLAGHYEQYF.

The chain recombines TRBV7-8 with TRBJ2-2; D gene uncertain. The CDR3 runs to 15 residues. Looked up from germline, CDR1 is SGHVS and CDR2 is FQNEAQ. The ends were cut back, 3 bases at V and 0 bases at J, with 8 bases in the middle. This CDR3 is CASSFVPANTGELFF. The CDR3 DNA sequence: TGTGCCAGCAGCTTCGTTCCAGCGAACACCGGGGAGCTGTTTTTT.

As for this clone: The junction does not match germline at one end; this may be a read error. The CDR3 loop is CASSFDRGDTGELFF. The DNA of the CDR3 is TGTGCCAGTAGCTTTGACAGGGGGGATACCGGGGAGCTGTTTTTT. The chain carries TRBV5-4 and TRBJ2-2; 9 nucleotides line up with TRBD1. This CDR3 has 15 amino acids. Germline-derived CDR1 and CDR2 are SGHNT and YYREEE (reference sequence). Full variable domain (outside the CDR3, taken from reference TRBV5-4 and TRBJ2-2): ETGVTQSPTHLIKTRGQQVTLRCSSQSGHNTVSWYQQALGQGPQFIFQYYREEENGRGNFPPRFSGLQFPNYSSELNVNALELDDSALYLCASSFDRGDTGELFFGEGSRLTVL.

CDR3 nucleotide sequence: TGTGCCAGCAGGCCAGGGGTCACAGATACGCAGTATTTT. Its protein is CASRPGVTDTQYF. The rearrangement uses TRBV6-5 and TRBJ2-3; TRBD1 is a possible D gene (6 bases). The germline CDR1 and CDR2 sequences are MNHEY and SVGAGI. Trimming took off 6 bases at V and 2 bases at J, with 9 bases between the two ends. The CDR3 has 13 amino acids.

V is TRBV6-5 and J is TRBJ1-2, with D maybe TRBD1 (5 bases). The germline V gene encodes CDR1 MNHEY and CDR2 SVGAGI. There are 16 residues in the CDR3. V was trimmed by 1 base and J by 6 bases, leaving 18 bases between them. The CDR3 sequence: CASSYFSRVRLDGYTF. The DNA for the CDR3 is TGTGCCAGCAGTTACTTCTCCAGGGTGAGGTTAGATGGCTACACCTTC.

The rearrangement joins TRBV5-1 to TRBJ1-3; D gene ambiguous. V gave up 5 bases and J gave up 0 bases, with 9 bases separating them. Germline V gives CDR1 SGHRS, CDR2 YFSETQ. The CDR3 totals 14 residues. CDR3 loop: CASRGEISGNTIYF. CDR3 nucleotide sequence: TGCGCCAGCAGGGGAGAGATCTCTGGAAACACCATATATTTT.

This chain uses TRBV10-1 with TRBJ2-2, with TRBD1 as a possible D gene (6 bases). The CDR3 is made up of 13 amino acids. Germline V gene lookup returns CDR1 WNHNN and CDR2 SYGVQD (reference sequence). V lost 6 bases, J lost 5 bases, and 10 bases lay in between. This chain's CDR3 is CASSRQGTGELFF. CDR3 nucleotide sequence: TGCGCCAGCAGCCGCCAGGGGACCGGGGAGCTGTTTTTT.

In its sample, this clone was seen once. The CDR3 region has the DNA TGTGCCTGGAGTGTACCTCTAGCGGGCCACAATGAGCAGTTCTTC. Translating it yields CAWSVPLAGHNEQFF. V usage is TRBV30 and J usage is TRBJ2-1; 8 nucleotides match TRBD2. In germline, CDR1 is GTSNPN, CDR2 SVGIG (reference sequence). V was clipped by 0 bases and J by 5 bases; unmatched bases: 6. The CDR3 sequence is 15 residues long.

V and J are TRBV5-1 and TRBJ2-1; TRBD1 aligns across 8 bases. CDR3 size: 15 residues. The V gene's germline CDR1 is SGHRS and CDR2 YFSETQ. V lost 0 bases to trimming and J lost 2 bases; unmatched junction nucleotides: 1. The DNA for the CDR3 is TGCGCCAGCAGCTTGGCGGGACAGGCCTACAATGAGCAGTTCTTC. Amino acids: CASSLAGQAYNEQFF.

The CDR3 coding sequence is TGCGCCAGCCGTCTACAAGAGACCCAGTACTTC. Protein sequence: CASRLQETQYF. The chain couples TRBV5-1 to TRBJ2-5; D not certain. The CDR3 totals 11 residues. Germline assignment: CDR1 SGHRS and CDR2 YFSETQ. V shed 7 bases and J shed 2 bases, with 6 bases lying between them.

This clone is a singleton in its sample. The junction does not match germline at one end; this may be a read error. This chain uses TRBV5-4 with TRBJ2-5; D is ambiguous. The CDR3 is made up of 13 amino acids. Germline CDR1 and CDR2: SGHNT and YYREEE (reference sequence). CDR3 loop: CASSLLLGEIQYF. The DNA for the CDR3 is TGTGCCAGTAGCTTGTTACTCGGAGAGATCCAGTACTTC.

CDR3: CASSIVGQGNEKLFF. CDR3 coding DNA: TGTGCCAGTAGTATAGTGGGACAGGGGAATGAAAAACTGTTTTTT. This sequence joins TRBV19 and TRBJ1-4, with TRBD1 matching 10 bases. J lost 5 bases, V lost 1 base, and 1 base had no gene match. This CDR3 is built from 15 residues. The germline V gene has CDR1 LNHDA and CDR2 SQIVND (reference sequence).

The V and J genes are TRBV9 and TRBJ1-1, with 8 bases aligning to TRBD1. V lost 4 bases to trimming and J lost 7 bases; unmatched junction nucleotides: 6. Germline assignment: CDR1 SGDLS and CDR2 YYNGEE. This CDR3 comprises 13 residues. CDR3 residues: CASSIDRGGEAFF. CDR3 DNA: TGTGCCAGCAGCATCGACAGGGGAGGTGAAGCTTTCTTT.

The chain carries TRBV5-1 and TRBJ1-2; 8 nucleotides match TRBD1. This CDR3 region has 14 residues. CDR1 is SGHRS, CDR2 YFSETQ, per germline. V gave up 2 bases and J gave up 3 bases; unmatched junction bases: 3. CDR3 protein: CASSFSQGDYGYTF. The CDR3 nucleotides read TGCGCCAGCAGCTTCTCACAGGGGGACTATGGCTACACCTTC.